This record looks at one T cell receptor (beta chain) sequence and its context. This clone turned up a few times. This receptor's antigen is unknown. No much larger clone is present one base from it, and per-base qualities are unavailable. At diagnosis, peripheral blood, uninvolved tumor-adjacent lung and tumor were collected and stored as a combination of fresh-frozen and FFPE material. Blood samples were analyzed as peripheral blood mononuclear cells for TCR repertoire profiling. These data come from a study of T cells in localized non-small cell lung cancer (dated by TCRdb to the early 2020s). The study in broad terms: Comparing tumors with uninvolved tumor-adjacent lungs, the study looked at the T cell repertoires of over 200 patients with early-stage NSCLC. All 230 or so NSCLC patients in the cohort were treatment-naive and had localized lung tumors that were resected. Of the NSCLC patients, 120 to 150 were male and roughly 100 were female, and the mean age was approximately 69 years.

Results and caveats for the whole study, not just this receptor: Longer overall survival was associated with higher T cell density in blood, whereas shorter survival was associated with higher clonality in adjacent lung. Because multi-region tumor sequencing was not done, intratumor heterogeneity could not be ruled out. Of the top 100 tumor clones, a median of 57 were detected in paired uninvolved adjacent lung; around 27 were also among that lung's top 100. Uninvolved tumor-adjacent lung showed the highest T cell clonality, higher than tumor, which suggests more focused antigenic responses in the uninvolved tumor-adjacent lung. Because of the exploratory design, TCR variables were selected using unadjusted p-values without false-discovery rate correction.

TCR beta CDR3 regions were sequenced from DNA using the immunoSEQ Assay. In the authors' own workflow: T cell density was computed as TCR beta template counts normalized to usable DNA estimated by amplifying housekeeping genes. The preseqR package was used to estimate richness by extrapolating to 400,000 templates for PBMC samples and to 120,000 templates for tissue samples. Clonality was defined as one minus Pielou's evenness. Differential abundance testing on productive amino-acid clonotypes, with a minimum total count of 5 and an alpha of 0.1, was used to identify tissue-enriched TCRs. The Jaccard Index and the Morisita Overlap Index were used to measure how much the repertoires overlapped between compartments. GLIPH grouped TCR beta CDR3s together with public tetramer-defined viral CDR3s, and a viral motif had to include at least three viral sequences and also show V-gene enrichment. This is the immuneACCESS table as TCRdb keeps it, with only in-frame sequences that have V and J called. A part of the clones is gone; compared with another copy, unresolved V genes explain less than half, and the rest is unexplained. V, J and clone size are taken as reported in that table, and D and trimming were inferred from the DNA itself. This sample has about 10,000 clones in its table, and less than 95% of those were observed once. Roughly a sixth of the sample rests with the top ten.

The source of this sequence is a male donor at least 60 years old with stage III squamous cell lung carcinoma. The specimen was peripheral blood, collected before any cancer treatment.

The nucleotide sequence is given as TGTGCCAGCAGCGAGACCCCTCTAGCGGGGGGAAAATCAGATACGCAGTATTTT. This codes for CASSETPLAGGKSDTQYF. The chain couples TRBV9 to TRBJ2-3, and 11 junction bases match TRBD2. The germline V gene supplies CDR1 SGDLS and CDR2 YYNGEE. The CDR3 covers 18 residues, taking in both the cysteine and the phenylalanine. The retained sequence is limited to the CDR3, 54 bases, with the frame set at the first base. V and J are trimmed by 3 bases and 4 bases, and the gene matches miss 13 bases of the junction.